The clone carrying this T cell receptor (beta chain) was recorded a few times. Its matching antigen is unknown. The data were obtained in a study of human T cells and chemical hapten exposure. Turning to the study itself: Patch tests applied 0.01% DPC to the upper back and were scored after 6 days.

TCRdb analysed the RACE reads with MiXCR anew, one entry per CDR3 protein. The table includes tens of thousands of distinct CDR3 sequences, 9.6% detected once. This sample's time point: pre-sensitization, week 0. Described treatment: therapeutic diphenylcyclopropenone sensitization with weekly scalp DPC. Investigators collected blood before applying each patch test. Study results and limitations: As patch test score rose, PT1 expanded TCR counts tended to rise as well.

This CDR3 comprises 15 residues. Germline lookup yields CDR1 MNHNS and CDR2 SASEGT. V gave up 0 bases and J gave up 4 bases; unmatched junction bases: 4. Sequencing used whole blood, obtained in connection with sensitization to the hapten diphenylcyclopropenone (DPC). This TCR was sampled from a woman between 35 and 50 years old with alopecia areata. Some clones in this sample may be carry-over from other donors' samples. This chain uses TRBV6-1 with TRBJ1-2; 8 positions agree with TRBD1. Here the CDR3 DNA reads TGTGCCAGCAGTGAAGCGACCACAGGGGGCTATGGCTACACCTTC. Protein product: CASSEATTGGYGYTF.